This T cell receptor beta chain was recorded in a study of shared clonotypes between healthy human individuals. The table came from immunoSEQ multiplex PCR; TCRdb's copy has only in-frame clones and leaves some out. Altogether about 2 million clones are present, roughly 94% being singletons, with the ten largest covering 0.13%. In this sample, this clone turned up once. Trimming pared 3 bases from V and 0 bases from J, leaving 12 bases between. The CDR3 contains 15 residues. Per the germline V gene, CDR1 is SGHDN and CDR2 is FVKESK. The rearrangement uses TRBV14 and TRBJ2-7, with D possibly matching TRBD1 (5 bases). The TCR was taken from a man aged 18 to 30 in good health. Sequences were obtained from naive CD4+ T cells sorted from blood. The subset here: CD45RA+ positively selected. This CDR3 reads CASSHSQGSSYEQYF. CDR3 sequence (DNA): TGTGCCAGCAGCCATTCTCAGGGAAGCTCCTACGAGCAGTACTTC.